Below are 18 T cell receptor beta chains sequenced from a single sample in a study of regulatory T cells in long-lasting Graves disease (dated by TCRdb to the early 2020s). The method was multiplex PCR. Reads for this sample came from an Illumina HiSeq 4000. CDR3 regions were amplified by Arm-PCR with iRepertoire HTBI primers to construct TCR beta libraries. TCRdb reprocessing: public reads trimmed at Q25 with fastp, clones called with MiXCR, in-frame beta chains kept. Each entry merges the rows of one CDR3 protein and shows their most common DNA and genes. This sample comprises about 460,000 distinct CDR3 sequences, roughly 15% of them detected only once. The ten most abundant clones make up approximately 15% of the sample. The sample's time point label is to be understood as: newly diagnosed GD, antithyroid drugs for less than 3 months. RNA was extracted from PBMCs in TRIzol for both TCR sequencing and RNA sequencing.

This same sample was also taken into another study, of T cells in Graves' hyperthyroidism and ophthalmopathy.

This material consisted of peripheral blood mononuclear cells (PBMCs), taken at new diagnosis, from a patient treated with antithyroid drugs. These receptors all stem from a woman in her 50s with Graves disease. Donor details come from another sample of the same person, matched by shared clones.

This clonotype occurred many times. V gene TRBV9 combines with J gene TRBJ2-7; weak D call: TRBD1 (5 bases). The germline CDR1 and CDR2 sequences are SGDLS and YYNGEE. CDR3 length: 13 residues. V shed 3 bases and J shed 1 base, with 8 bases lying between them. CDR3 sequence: CASSAGLSYEQYF. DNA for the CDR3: TGTGCCAGCAGCGCAGGGCTTTCCTACGAGCAGTACTTC.

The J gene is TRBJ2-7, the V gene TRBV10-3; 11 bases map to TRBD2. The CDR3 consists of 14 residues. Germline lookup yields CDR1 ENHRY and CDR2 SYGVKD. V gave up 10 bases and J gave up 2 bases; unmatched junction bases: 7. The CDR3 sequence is CATTWGLAAYEQYF. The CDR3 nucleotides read TGTGCCACCACATGGGGACTAGCGGCCTACGAGCAGTACTTC.

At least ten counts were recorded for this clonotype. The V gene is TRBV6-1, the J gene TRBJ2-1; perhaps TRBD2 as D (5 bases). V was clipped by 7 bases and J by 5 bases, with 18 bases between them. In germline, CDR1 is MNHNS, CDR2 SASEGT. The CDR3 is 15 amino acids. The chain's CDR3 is CASKTIGSSNNEQFF. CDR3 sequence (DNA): TGTGCCAGCAAGACGATAGGGAGTTCAAACAATGAGCAGTTCTTC.

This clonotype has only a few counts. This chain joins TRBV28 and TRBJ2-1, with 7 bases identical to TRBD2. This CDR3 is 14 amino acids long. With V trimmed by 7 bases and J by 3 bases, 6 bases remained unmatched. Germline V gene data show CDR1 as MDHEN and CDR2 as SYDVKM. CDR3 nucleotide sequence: TGTGCCAGCAATGGGGGGGGGATCTACAATGAGCAGTTCTTC. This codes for CASNGGGIYNEQFF.

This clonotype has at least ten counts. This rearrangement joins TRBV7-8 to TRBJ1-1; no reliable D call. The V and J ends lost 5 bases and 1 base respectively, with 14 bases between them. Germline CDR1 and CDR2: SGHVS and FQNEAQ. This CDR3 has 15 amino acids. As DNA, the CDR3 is TGTGCCAGCAGCCCCGGCCGCTGGGAGAACACTGAAGCTTTCTTT. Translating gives CASSPGRWENTEAFF.

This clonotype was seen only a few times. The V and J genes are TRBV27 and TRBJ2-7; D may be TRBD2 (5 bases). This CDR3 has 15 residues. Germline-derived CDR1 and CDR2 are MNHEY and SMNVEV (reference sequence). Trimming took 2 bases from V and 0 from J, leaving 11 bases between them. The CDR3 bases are TGTGCCAGCAGTTTAGGAAGCGGAGACTCCTACGAGCAGTACTTC. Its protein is CASSLGSGDSYEQYF.

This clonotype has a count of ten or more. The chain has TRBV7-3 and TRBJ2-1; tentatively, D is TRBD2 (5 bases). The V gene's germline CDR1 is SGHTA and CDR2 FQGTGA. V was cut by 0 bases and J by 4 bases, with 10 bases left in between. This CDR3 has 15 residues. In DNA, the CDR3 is TGTGCCAGCAGCTTAACTACGGGAATGTACAATGAGCAGTTCTTC. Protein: CASSLTTGMYNEQFF. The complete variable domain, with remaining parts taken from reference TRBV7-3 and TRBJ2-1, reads GAGVSQTPSNKVTEKGKYVELRCDPISGHTALYWYRQSLGQGPEFLIYFQGTGAADDSGLPNDRFFAVRPEGSVSTLKIQRTERGDSAVYLCASSLTTGMYNEQFFGPGTRLTVL.

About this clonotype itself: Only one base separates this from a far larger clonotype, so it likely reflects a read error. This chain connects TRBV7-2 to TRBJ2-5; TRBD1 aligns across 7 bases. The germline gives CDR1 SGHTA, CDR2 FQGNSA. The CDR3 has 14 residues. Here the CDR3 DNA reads TGTGCCAGCAGCTTAGCGCGGACAGGCAATGAGCAGTGCTTC. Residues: CASSLARTGNEQCF. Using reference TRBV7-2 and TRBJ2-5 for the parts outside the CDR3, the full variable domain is GAGVSQSPSNKVTEKGKDVELRCDPISGHTALYWYRQSLGQGLEFLIYFQGNSAPDKSGLPSDRFSAERTGGSVSTLTIQRTQQEDSAVYLCASSLARTGNEQCFGPGTRLLVL.

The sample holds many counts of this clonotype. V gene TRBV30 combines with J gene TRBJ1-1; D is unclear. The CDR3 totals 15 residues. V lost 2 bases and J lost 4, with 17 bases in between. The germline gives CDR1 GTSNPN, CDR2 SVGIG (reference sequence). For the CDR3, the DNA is TGTGCCTGGAGTAACCCCCTGACTCCGATCACTGAAGCTTTCTTT. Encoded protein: CAWSNPLTPITEAFF.

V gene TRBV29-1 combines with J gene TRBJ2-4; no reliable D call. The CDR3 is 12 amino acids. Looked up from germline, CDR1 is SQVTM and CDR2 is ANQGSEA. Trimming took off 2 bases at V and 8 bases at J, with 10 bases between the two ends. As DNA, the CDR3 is TGCAGCGTTGAATGGGGTAAAGACATTCAGTACTTC. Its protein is CSVEWGKDIQYF. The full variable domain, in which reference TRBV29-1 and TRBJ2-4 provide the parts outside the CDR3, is SAVISQKPSRDICQRGTSLTIQCQVDSQVTMMFWYRQQPGQSLTLIATANQGSEATYESGFVIDKFPISRPNLTFSTLTVSNMSPEDSSIYLCSVEWGKDIQYFGAGTRLSVL.

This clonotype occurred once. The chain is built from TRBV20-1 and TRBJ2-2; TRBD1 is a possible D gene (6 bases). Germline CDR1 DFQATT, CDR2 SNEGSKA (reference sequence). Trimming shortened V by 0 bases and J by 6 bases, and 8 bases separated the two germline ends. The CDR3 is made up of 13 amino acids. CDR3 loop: CSARDPGAGELFF. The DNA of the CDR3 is TGCAGTGCTAGAGATCCAGGGGCCGGGGAGCTGTTTTTT.

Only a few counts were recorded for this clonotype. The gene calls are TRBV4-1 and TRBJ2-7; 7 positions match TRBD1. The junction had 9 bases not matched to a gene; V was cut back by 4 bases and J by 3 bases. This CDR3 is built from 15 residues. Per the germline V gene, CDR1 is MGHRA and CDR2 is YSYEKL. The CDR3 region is CASSRSSGQLYEQYF. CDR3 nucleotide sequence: TGCGCCAGCAGCCGAAGCTCGGGACAGCTCTACGAGCAGTACTTC.

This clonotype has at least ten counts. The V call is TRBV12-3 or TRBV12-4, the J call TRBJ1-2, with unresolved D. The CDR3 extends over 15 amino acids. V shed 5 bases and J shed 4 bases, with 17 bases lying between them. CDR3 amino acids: CASSPWALDSYGYTF. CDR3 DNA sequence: TGTGCCAGCAGTCCATGGGCGCTCGACTCCTATGGCTACACCTTC.

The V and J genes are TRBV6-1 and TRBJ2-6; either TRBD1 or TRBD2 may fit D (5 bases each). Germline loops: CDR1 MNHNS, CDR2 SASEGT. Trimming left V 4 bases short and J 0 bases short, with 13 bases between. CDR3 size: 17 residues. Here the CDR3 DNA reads TGTGCCAGCAGTGCCGGGACCGTGAGCTCTGGGGCCAACGTCCTGACTTTC. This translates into CASSAGTVSSGANVLTF.

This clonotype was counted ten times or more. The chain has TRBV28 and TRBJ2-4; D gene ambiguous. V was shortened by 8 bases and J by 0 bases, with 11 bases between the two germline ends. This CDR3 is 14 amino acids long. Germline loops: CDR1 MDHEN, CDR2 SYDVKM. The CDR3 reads CASQDTLAKNIQYF. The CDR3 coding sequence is TGTGCCAGCCAAGACACCTTAGCCAAAAACATTCAGTACTTC.

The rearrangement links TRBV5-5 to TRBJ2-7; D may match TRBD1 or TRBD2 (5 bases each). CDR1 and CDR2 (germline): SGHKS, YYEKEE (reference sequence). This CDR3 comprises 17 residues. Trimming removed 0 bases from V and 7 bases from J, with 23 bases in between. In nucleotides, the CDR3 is TGTGCCAGCAGCTTGGGCCCTGGGGCGGGCTCCTCTTGGGAGCAGTACTTC. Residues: CASSLGPGAGSSWEQYF.

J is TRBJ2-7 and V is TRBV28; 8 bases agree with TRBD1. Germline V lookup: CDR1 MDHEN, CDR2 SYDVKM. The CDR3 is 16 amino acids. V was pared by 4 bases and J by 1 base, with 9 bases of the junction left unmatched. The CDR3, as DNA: TGTGCCAGCAGTTACCCCTTCGGGACAGGATCCTACGAGCAGTACTTC. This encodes CASSYPFGTGSYEQYF.

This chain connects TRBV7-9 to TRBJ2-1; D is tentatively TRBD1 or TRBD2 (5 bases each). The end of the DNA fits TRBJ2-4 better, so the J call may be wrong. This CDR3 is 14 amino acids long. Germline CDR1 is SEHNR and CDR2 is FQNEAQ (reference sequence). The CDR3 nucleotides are TGTGCCAGCAGCCCCGCGGACTTACGGGGCCATCAGTACTTC. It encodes CASSPADLRGHQYF.